The rows below give T cell receptor beta chains drawn from one sample of a study of T cells in pancreatic ductal adenocarcinoma. Produced via immunoSEQ multiplex PCR; TCRdb's table is partial and in-frame only. The sample lists 15,000 to 20,000 clones, about nine tenths occurring once. Sequencing was performed on PBMCs. These receptors all come from a human donor with pancreatic ductal adenocarcinoma. Each CDR3 is given with its conserved first and last residue. Each record gives: D gene, V gene, clone size, J gene, CDR3 DNA, CDR3 protein. A D gene is named only where the DNA matches it firmly. Where a row states a size, it is once, few, many or the class of an expanded clone; other rows omit it.

>TRBD2|TRBV14|.|TRBJ2-5
TGTGCCAGCAGCCAAGTACTAGCGGGGGTGGAGACCCAGTACTTC
CASSQVLAGVETQYF
>.|TRBV6-6|.|TRBJ1-1
TGTGCCAGCAGTTACAGGGGCCACGACACTGAAGCTTTCTTT
CASSYRGHDTEAFF
>TRBD1|TRBV6-1|.|TRBJ1-5
TGTGCCAGCAGTGGGGACAGGGCGGGTCAGCCCCAGCATTTT
CASSGDRAGQPQHF
>TRBD2|TRBV9|once|TRBJ2-7
TGTGCCAGCAGCGTAGCAGGTTCGACTAGCGGTTCCTACGAGCAGTACTTC
CASSVAGSTSGSYEQYF
>TRBD2|TRBV30|.|TRBJ2-5
TGTGCCTGGAGTCTGACTAGCGGGCGGACGCACTTC
CAWSLTSGRTHF
>TRBD1|TRBV13|.|TRBJ1-4
TGTGCCAGCAGCTTAGGAGGGGGCAATGAAAAACTGTTTTTT
CASSLGGGNEKLFF
>.|TRBV9|.|TRBJ1-4
TGTGCCAGCAGCGCAAGGGGATACTCTAATGAAAAACTGTTTTTT
CASSARGYSNEKLFF
>TRBD1|TRBV28|.|TRBJ1-1
TGTGCCAGCAGTTTAGGGGGGACAGGGGACACTGAAGCTTTCTTT
CASSLGGTGDTEAFF
>TRBD2|TRBV25-1|.|TRBJ2-3
TGTGCCAGCAGTGATCCTCGACTAGCCACAGATACGCAGTATTTT
CASSDPRLATDTQYF
>TRBD1|TRBV9|.|TRBJ1-2
TGTGCCAGCAGCGTGGACAGGGGATATGGCTACACCTTC
CASSVDRGYGYTF
>.|TRBV5-1|.|TRBJ1-4
TGCGCCAGCAGCCCCAATTCTAATGAAAAACTGTTTTTT
CASSPNSNEKLFF
>.|TRBV5-6|once|TRBJ2-2
TGTGCCAGCAGCTTGTTCCGGGGTACCGGGGAGCTGTTTTTT
CASSLFRGTGELFF
>.|TRBV9|.|TRBJ1-1
TGTGCCAGCAGCGTAAGGGCAGGGGTGGGAACTGAAGCTTTCTTT
CASSVRAGVGTEAFF
>.|TRBV9|.|TRBJ1-1
TGTGCCAGCAGCGTAGGTAGTCGGGGGGGGGTTAAGAACACTGAAGCTTTCTTT
CASSVGSRGGVKNTEAFF
>.|TRBV5-8|once|TRBJ2-1
TGTGCCAGCAGCTTGACTAGAGGGAATGAGCAGTTCTTC
CASSLTRGNEQFF
>.|TRBV7-9|once|TRBJ2-7
TGTGCCAGCAGCCAAGGACAGTTACCCTACGAGCAGTACTTC
CASSQGQLPYEQYF
>TRBD1|TRBV4-1|.|TRBJ2-7
TGCGCCAGCAGCCCAGGGGGACAGGGGTCGTACGAGCAGTACTTC
CASSPGGQGSYEQYF
>TRBD1|TRBV5-8|.|TRBJ1-2
TGTGCCAGCAGCGTTGACAGGGACTATGGCTACACCTTC
CASSVDRDYGYTF
>TRBD1|TRBV6-1|.|TRBJ2-5
TGTGCCAGCAGGACCGGGACAGGGGGGCCCCAGTACTTC
CASRTGTGGPQYF
>.|TRBV7-8|.|TRBJ1-5
TGTGCCAGCAGCTCCCTCCCCTTAGCCGAAAGCAATCAGCCCCAGCATTTT
CASSSLPLAESNQPQHF
>TRBD1|TRBV5-4|.|TRBJ2-7
TGTGCCAGCAGCTTCTCTGACAGGGGGTACGAGCAGTACTTC
CASSFSDRGYEQYF
>.|TRBV7-3|.|TRBJ2-4
TGTGCCAGCAGCTCTATTCAACGGAGCTTC
CASSSIQRSF
>.|TRBV29-1|.|TRBJ1-2
TGCAGCTTCCGATGGGGGGTCGGCTACACCTTC
CSFRWGVGYTF
>TRBD1|TRBV11-2|.|TRBJ1-4
TGTGCCAGCAGCCCAGGGGGTCGGCCTAATGAAAAACTGTTTTTT
CASSPGGRPNEKLFF
>.|TRBV5-6|.|TRBJ1-1
TGTGCCAGCAGCTTGGGAGGGTTTGAAGCTTTCTTT
CASSLGGFEAFF
>TRBD1|TRBV27|.|TRBJ1-2
TGTGCCAGCAGTTTACTCCCCTCTACAGGGGGCTATGGCTACACCTTC
CASSLLPSTGGYGYTF
>TRBD1|TRBV15|.|TRBJ1-5
TGTGCCACCAGCAGAGATAGAACGGGACAGGGAGTGGGCAATCAGCCCCAGCATTTT
CATSRDRTGQGVGNQPQHF